The 25 T cell receptor beta chains below were found in one sample sequenced in a study of cytotoxic CD8 clonotypes in ibrutinib-treated CLL (dated by TCRdb to the early 2020s). Library construction relied on the immunoSEQ multiplex PCR assay. In TCRdb, the immuneACCESS table is reduced to in-frame sequences with V and J assigned. These tables do not hold every clone; where another copy was compared, an unresolved V gene accounts for under half, and the others remain unexplained. The sample table holds 35,000 to 50,000 clones, of which 55% to 75% were seen once. The top ten hold roughly a tenth of the sample. The sample's time point label is to be understood as: progressive disease on ibrutinib. This specimen was PBMCs, taken at disease progression, from a patient treated with ibrutinib. The receptors were gathered from a human donor with chronic lymphocytic leukemia.

The chain joins TRBV6-1 to TRBJ2-6; maybe TRBD1 (6 bases). V shed 6 bases and J shed 0 bases, with 9 bases lying between them. Germline lookup yields CDR1 MNHNS and CDR2 SASEGT. This CDR3 is built from 15 residues. CDR3 residues: CASRGANSGANVLTF. In DNA form, the CDR3 reads TGTGCCAGCAGGGGGGCCAACTCTGGGGCCAACGTCCTGACTTTC.

CDR3 coding DNA: TGTGCCAGCACCTCCGGGACAGGGGGCTTTTATGAGCAGTTCTTC. Protein: CASTSGTGGFYEQFF. The chain couples TRBV19 to TRBJ2-1, with 12 bases matching TRBD1. The V gene end was trimmed by 9 bases and the J gene end by 8 bases; junction bases not matched to a gene: 11. This CDR3 spans 15 amino acids. Per germline, CDR1 LNHDA and CDR2 SQIVND (reference sequence).

The V call is TRBV2, the J call TRBJ1-1; unclear D gene. The CDR3 contains 14 residues. V lost 10 bases and J lost 5, with 20 bases in between. CDR1 and CDR2 from the germline V gene are SNHLY and FYNNEI. This chain's CDR3 is CATLDGREGTEAFF. The CDR3 nucleotides are TGTGCCACTCTTGACGGGAGAGAAGGGACTGAAGCTTTCTTT.

J is TRBJ1-4 and V is TRBV9; weak D call: TRBD1 (5 bases). The CDR3 has 14 amino acids. V was cut by 2 bases and J by 10 bases, with 15 bases left in between. The germline V gene encodes CDR1 SGDLS and CDR2 YYNGEE. CDR3 in DNA: TGTGCCAGCAGCGTGACCGGGGACGAAGGAAAACTGTTTTTT. It yields the protein CASSVTGDEGKLFF.

This clone has more than one count but fewer than ten. For the CDR3, the DNA is TGTGCCAGTTTGGGGGTCGGGGGAGATACGCAGTATTTT. Translation gives CASLGVGGDTQYF. The chain links TRBV19 to TRBJ2-3, with D perhaps TRBD2 (6 bases). V was clipped by 8 bases and J by 5 bases, with 14 bases between them. The germline V gene encodes CDR1 LNHDA and CDR2 SQIVND (reference sequence). The CDR3 loop spans 13 amino acids.

The chain links TRBV5-1 to TRBJ1-1; weak D call: TRBD1 (5 bases). The CDR3 consists of 15 residues. Germline CDR1 is SGHRS and CDR2 is YFSETQ. V was shortened by 4 bases and J by 2 bases, with 15 bases between the two germline ends. In DNA, the CDR3 is TGCGCCAGCAGCCTACGCAGGGTAGTAAACACTGAAGCTTTCTTT. Translated, it gives CASSLRRVVNTEAFF.

The table lists this clone with a few counts. V gene TRBV6-5 combines with J gene TRBJ2-7; 7 nucleotides agree with TRBD2. Losses at the gene ends were 0 bases for V and 4 bases for J; bases not matched to a gene: 6. The CDR3 is made up of 15 amino acids. Germline V gives CDR1 MNHEY, CDR2 SVGAGI. CDR3 in DNA: TGTGCCAGCAGTTACTCAGGTGGTAGCGGGTACGAGCAGTACTTC. This encodes CASSYSGGSGYEQYF.

This clone was detected once. V usage is TRBV4-1 and J usage is TRBJ2-5; the match to TRBD2 covers 10 bases. The CDR3 runs 16 residues. Germline CDR1 reads MGHRA; CDR2 reads YSYEKL. The V gene end was trimmed by 0 bases and the J gene end by 7 bases; junction bases not matched to a gene: 8. In DNA, the CDR3 is TGCGCCAGCAGCCAAGACCAGCGGGGGGGCCTTGGGACCCAGTACTTC. This gives the protein CASSQDQRGGLGTQYF.

The chain joins TRBV5-6 to TRBJ1-2, with 8 bases lining up with TRBD1. Trimming removed 10 bases from V and 4 bases from J; junction bases left unmatched: 6. Germline V gene sequence: CDR1 SGHDT, CDR2 YYEEEE. The CDR3 loop spans 12 amino acids. Written as DNA, the CDR3 is TGTGCCTCGCGGGACAGGATCTATGGCTACACCTTC. Translation gives CASRDRIYGYTF.

The chain uses TRBV28 and TRBJ2-7; TRBD1 aligns across 8 bases. CDR3 length: 14 residues. V shed 6 bases and J 1 base; nucleotides not matched to a gene: 5. Germline CDR1 and CDR2: MDHEN and SYDVKM. The CDR3: CASRWTGNSYEQYF. The CDR3 region has the DNA TGTGCCAGCAGGTGGACAGGGAATTCCTACGAGCAGTACTTC.

This clone was observed a handful of times. J is TRBJ2-1 and V is TRBV5-6; D is undetermined. From germline, CDR1 is SGHDT and CDR2 YYEEEE. The ends were cut back, 4 bases at V and 5 bases at J, with 7 bases in the middle. The CDR3 totals 12 residues. Here the CDR3 DNA reads TGTGCCAGCAGCCCCGATGACAATGAGCAGTTCTTC. Amino acid sequence: CASSPDDNEQFF.

This chain connects TRBV6-5 to TRBJ1-2; no definite D call. The CDR3 runs 12 residues. Germline V gene sequence: CDR1 MNHEY, CDR2 SVGAGI. CDR3 loop: CVGWGFGYGYTF. Here the CDR3 DNA reads TGTGTTGGATGGGGATTTGGATATGGCTACACCTTC.

The chain is built from TRBV6-6 and TRBJ2-7; TRBD1 agrees at 9 bases. The CDR3 has 14 amino acids. V lost 5 bases and J lost 2; bases outside the gene matches: 4. Germline V gives CDR1 MNHNY, CDR2 SVGAGI (reference sequence). DNA of the CDR3: TGTGCCAGCAGTGGACAGGGGACCACCTACGAGCAGTACTTC. It translates to CASSGQGTTYEQYF.

The genes are TRBV2 and TRBJ1-1; 11 bases line up with TRBD1. V lost 4 bases, J lost 6 bases, and 7 bases stayed unmatched. Germline CDR1 reads SNHLY; CDR2 reads FYNNEI. The CDR3 covers 15 residues. CDR3 in amino acids: CASSGPGQGGSEAFF. The CDR3 DNA reads as TGTGCCAGCAGTGGACCGGGACAGGGGGGATCTGAAGCTTTCTTT.

The rearrangement uses TRBV5-1 and TRBJ2-5, with D possibly TRBD2 on 5 matching bases. Trimming removed 0 bases at V and 5 bases at J, with 14 bases between. This CDR3 spans 15 amino acids. Per the germline V gene, CDR1 is SGHRS and CDR2 is YFSETQ. The CDR3 bases are TGCGCCAGCAGCTTGGCCGGCGGGTCGGGCGAGACCCAGTACTTC. Amino acid sequence: CASSLAGGSGETQYF.

On this clone: It is likely a read error, because the conserved phenylalanine at the end of the CDR3 is missing. The V call is TRBV19, the J call TRBJ1-1; tentatively, D is TRBD1 (5 bases). CDR3 size: 15 residues. V was cut by 4 bases and J by 11 bases, with 23 bases left in between. CDR1 is LNHDA, CDR2 SQIVND, per germline (reference sequence). The CDR3: CASSKPGRWTTTAFL. The DNA of the CDR3 is TGTGCCAGTAGTAAACCGGGACGGTGGACTACAACCGCTTTCCTT.

V gene TRBV5-1 combines with J gene TRBJ2-7; D possibly corresponds to TRBD1 (6 bases). The CDR3 has 14 residues. V gave up 0 bases and J gave up 5 bases, with 12 bases separating them. Germline V gene sequence: CDR1 SGHRS, CDR2 YFSETQ. Here the CDR3 reads CASSLAGHPHEQYF. DNA of the CDR3: TGCGCCAGCAGCTTGGCGGGACACCCGCACGAGCAGTACTTC.

V usage is TRBV18 and J usage is TRBJ2-5; TRBD2 matches 9 bases. Trimming at V came to 0 bases and at J to 6 bases, leaving 8 bases not matched to a gene. The germline gives CDR1 KGHSH, CDR2 LQKENI. CDR3 length equals 16 residues. CDR3 sequence reads: CASSPPIGSGGKTQYF. The CDR3 nucleotides are TGTGCCAGCTCACCACCGATCGGTAGCGGGGGAAAGACCCAGTACTTC.

The chain joins TRBV7-6 to TRBJ1-1, with unresolved D. The V end lost 5 bases, the J end lost 2 bases, and 6 bases lay between the germline ends. The CDR3 runs to 12 residues. Germline CDR1 and CDR2: SGHVS and FNYEAQ. CDR3 nucleotide sequence: TGTGCCAGCAGCCCCGTAAACACTGAAGCTTTCTTT. Its translation is CASSPVNTEAFF. Filled out from reference TRBV7-6 and TRBJ1-1, the complete variable domain reads GAGVSQSPRYKVTKRGQDVALRCDPISGHVSLYWYRQALGQGPEFLTYFNYEAQQDKSGLPNDRFSAERPEGSISTLTIQRTEQRDSAMYRCASSPVNTEAFFGQGTRLTVV.

This chain links TRBV7-6 with TRBJ1-6; the D is unclear. The CDR3 sequence is 16 residues long. CDR1 and CDR2 (germline): SGHVS, FNYEAQ. Trimming took 2 bases from V and 0 from J, leaving 8 bases between them. The CDR3 DNA reads as TGTGCCAGCAGCTTACGGGAGAGCTCCTATAATTCACCCCTCCACTTT. Its translation is CASSLRESSYNSPLHF.

This clone showed up just a few times. This chain uses TRBV14 with TRBJ1-2; no clear D gene. Per germline, CDR1 SGHDN and CDR2 FVKESK. Between the trimmed V and J ends, which lost 1 base and 4 bases, there was a span of 10 bases. This CDR3 is built from 14 residues. CDR3 sequence (DNA): TGTGCCAGCAGCCAAGGGGGTTTTCTCTATGGCTACACCTTC. It is translated as CASSQGGFLYGYTF.

The CDR3 bases are TGTGCCAGCAGGTTACCGGGCCAGGGGTACGAGCAGTACTTC. This sequence encodes CASRLPGQGYEQYF. The chain is built from TRBV6-5 and TRBJ2-7; TRBD1 might be the D (6 bases). Germline CDR1 MNHEY, CDR2 SVGAGI. Trimming shortened V by 6 bases and J by 4 bases, and 16 bases separated the two germline ends. CDR3 length: 14 residues.

The chain joins TRBV7-9 to TRBJ2-3, with 9 bases matching TRBD2. CDR3 length: 14 residues. Trimming removed 3 bases from V and 4 bases from J; junction bases left unmatched: 2. Germline V CDR1 and CDR2: SEHNR, FQNEAQ (reference sequence). The CDR3 is CASSFRLAADTQYF. In DNA, the CDR3 is TGTGCCAGCAGCTTCAGACTAGCGGCAGATACGCAGTATTTT. Based on the CDR3 plus reference TRBV7-9 and TRBJ2-3, the full variable domain is DTGVSQNPRHKITKRGQNVTFRCDPISEHNRLYWYRQTLGQGPEFLTYFQNEAQLEKSRLLSDRFSAERPKGSFSTLEIQRTEQGDSAMYLCASSFRLAADTQYFGPGTRLTVL.

V gene TRBV11-2 combines with J gene TRBJ2-7, with 10 bases lining up with TRBD2. The CDR3 runs 14 residues. Unmatched junction bases numbered 5, after V lost 3 bases and J lost 6 bases. Per the germline V gene, CDR1 is SGHAT and CDR2 is FQNNGV. Here the CDR3 reads CASSFELAGAEQYF. The CDR3 region has the DNA TGTGCCAGCAGCTTTGAGCTAGCGGGAGCCGAGCAGTACTTC. Based on the CDR3 plus reference TRBV11-2 and TRBJ2-7, the full variable domain is EAGVAQSPRYKIIEKRQSVAFWCNPISGHATLYWYQQILGQGPKLLIQFQNNGVVDDSQLPKDRFSAERLKGVDSTLKIQPAKLEDSAVYLCASSFELAGAEQYFGPGTRLTVT.

The chain employs TRBV25-1 and TRBJ2-3; D call uncertain. The CDR3 spans 13 residues. V gave up 5 bases and J gave up 1 base, with 7 bases separating them. Germline CDR1 MGHDK, CDR2 SYGVNS. This CDR3 is CASSSAGTDTQYF. CDR3 DNA: TGTGCCAGCAGTTCCGCAGGCACAGATACGCAGTATTTT.